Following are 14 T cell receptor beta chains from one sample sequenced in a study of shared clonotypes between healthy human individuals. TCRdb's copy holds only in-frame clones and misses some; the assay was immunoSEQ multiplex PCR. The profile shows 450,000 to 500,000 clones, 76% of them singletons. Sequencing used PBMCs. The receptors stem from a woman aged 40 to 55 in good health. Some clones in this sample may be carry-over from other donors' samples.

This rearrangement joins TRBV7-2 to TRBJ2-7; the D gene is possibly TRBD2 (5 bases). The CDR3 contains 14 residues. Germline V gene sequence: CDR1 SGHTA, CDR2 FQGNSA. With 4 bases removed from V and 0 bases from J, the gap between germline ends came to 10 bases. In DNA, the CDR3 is TGTGCCAGCAGCTCGGGGATTAGCTCCTACGAGCAGTACTTC. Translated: CASSSGISSYEQYF.

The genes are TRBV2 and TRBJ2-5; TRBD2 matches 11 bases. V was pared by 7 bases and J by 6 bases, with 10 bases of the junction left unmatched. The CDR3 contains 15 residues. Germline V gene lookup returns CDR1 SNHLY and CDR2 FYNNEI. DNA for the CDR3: TGTGCCAGCACCGTACTAGCGGGAGCTAGAAAGACCCAGTACTTC. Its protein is CASTVLAGARKTQYF.

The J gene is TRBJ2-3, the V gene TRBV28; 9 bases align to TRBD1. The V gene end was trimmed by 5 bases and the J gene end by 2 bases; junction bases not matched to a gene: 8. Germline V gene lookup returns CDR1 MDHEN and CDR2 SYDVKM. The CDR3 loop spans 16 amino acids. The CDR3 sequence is CASSLPDRGITDTQYF. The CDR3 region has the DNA TGTGCCAGCAGTCTGCCCGACAGGGGGATCACAGATACGCAGTATTTT.

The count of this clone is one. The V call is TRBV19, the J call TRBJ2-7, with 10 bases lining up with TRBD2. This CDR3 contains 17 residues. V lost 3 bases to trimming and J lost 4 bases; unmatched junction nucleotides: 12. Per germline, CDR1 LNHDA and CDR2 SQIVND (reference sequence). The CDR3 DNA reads TGTGCCAGTAGTATCGTTTACGAGAAAGCGGGAGGGTACGAGCAGTACTTC. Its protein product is CASSIVYEKAGGYEQYF.

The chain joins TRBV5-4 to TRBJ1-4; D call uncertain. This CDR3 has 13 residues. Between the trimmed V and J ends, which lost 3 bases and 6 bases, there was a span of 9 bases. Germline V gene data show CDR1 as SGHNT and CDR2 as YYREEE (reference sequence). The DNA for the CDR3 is TGTGCCAGCAGCTCTGACGGATATGAAAAACTGTTTTTT. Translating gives CASSSDGYEKLFF.

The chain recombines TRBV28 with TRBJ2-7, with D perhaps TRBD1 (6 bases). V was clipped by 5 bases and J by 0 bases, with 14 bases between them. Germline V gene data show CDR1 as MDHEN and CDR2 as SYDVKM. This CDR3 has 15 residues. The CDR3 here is CASSRTLRGSYEQYF. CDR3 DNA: TGTGCCAGCAGTCGAACCCTCAGGGGCTCCTACGAGCAGTACTTC.

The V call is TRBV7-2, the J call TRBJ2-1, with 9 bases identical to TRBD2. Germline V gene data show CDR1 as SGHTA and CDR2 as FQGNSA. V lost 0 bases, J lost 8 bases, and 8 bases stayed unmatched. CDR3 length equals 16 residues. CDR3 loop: CASSLAGGRAGDEQFF. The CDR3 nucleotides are TGTGCCAGCAGCTTAGCTGGCGGGAGGGCCGGGGATGAGCAGTTCTTC.

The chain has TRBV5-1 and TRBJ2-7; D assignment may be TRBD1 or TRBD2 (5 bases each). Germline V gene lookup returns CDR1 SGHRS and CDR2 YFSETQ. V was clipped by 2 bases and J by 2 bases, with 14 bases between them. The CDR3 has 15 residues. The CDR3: CASSFGRVDTYEQYF. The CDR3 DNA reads TGCGCCAGCAGCTTTGGGCGGGTGGACACCTACGAGCAGTACTTC.

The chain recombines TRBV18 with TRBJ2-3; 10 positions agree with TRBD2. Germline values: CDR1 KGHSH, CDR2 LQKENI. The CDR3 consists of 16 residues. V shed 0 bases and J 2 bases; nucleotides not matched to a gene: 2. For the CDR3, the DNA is TGTGCCAGCTCACCACCTAGCGGGAGGACCACAGATACGCAGTATTTT. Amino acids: CASSPPSGRTTDTQYF.

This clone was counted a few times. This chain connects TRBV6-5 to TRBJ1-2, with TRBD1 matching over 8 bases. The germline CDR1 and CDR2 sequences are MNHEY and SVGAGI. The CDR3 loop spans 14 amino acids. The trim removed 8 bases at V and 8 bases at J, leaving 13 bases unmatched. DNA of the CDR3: TGTGCCAGCGGCTCAGGGGGCGGGGGCGAGGGCTACACCTTC. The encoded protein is CASGSGGGGEGYTF.

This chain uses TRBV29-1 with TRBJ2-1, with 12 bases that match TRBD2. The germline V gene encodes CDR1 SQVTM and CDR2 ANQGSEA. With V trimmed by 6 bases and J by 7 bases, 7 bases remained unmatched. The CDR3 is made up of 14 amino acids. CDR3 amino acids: CSVATSGSTNEQFF. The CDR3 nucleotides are TGCAGCGTCGCGACTAGCGGGAGTACGAATGAGCAGTTCTTC.

CDR3 in amino acids: CASSQGPFPGTPSYEQYF. DNA of the CDR3: TGCGCCAGCAGCCAAGGACCCTTCCCCGGGACACCATCCTACGAGCAGTACTTC. The chain links TRBV4-1 to TRBJ2-5, with a possible D match to TRBD1 (6 bases). TRBJ2-7 explains the end of the DNA better; the J call may be wrong. Germline V gene lookup returns CDR1 MGHRA and CDR2 YSYEKL. This CDR3 has 18 amino acids.

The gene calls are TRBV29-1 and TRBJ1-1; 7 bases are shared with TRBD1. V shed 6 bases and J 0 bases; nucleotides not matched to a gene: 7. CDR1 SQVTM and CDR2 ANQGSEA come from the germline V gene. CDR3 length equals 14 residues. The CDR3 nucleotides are TGCAGCGTAGACGGCACAGGGGTGAACACTGAAGCTTTCTTT. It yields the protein CSVDGTGVNTEAFF. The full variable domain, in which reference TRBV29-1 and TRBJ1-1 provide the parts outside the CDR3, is SAVISQKPSRDICQRGTSLTIQCQVDSQVTMMFWYRQQPGQSLTLIATANQGSEATYESGFVIDKFPISRPNLTFSTLTVSNMSPEDSSIYLCSVDGTGVNTEAFFGQGTRLTVV.

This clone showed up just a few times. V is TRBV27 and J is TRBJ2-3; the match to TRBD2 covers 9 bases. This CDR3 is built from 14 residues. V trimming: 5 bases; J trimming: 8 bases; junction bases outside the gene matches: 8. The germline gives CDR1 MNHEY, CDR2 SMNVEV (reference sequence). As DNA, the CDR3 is TGTGCCAGCAGTCCCGGACTAGCGCAGGGTACGCAGTATTTT. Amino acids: CASSPGLAQGTQYF.